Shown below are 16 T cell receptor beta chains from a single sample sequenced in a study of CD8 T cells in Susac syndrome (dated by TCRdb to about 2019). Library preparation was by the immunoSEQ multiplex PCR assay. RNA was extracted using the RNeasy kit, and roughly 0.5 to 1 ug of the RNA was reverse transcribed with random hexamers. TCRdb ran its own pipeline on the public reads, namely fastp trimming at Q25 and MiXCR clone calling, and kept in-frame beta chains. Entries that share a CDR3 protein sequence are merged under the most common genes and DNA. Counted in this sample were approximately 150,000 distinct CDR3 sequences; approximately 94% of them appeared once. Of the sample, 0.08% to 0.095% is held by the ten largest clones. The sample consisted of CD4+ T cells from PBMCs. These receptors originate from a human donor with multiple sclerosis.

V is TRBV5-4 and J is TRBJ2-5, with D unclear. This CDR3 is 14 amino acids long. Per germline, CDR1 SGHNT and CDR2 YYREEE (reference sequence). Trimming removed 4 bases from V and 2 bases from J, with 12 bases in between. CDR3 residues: CASSRSVMQETQYF. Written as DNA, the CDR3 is TGTGCCAGCAGCCGGTCGGTGATGCAAGAGACCCAGTACTTC. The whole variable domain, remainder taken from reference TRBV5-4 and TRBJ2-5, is ETGVTQSPTHLIKTRGQQVTLRCSSQSGHNTVSWYQQALGQGPQFIFQYYREEENGRGNFPPRFSGLQFPNYSSELNVNALELDDSALYLCASSRSVMQETQYFGPGTRLLVL.

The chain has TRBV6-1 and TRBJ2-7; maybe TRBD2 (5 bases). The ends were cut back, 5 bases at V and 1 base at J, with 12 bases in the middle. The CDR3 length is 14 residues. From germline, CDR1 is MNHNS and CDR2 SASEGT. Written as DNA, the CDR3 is TGTGCCAGCAGTCCCGGGATACCTTCCTACGAGCAGTACTTC. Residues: CASSPGIPSYEQYF.

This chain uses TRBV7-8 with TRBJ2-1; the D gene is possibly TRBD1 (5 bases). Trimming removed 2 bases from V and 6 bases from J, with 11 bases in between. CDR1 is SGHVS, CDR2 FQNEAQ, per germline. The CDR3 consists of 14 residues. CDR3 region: CASSLQGLLNEQFF. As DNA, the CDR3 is TGTGCCAGCAGCTTACAGGGCCTCCTCAATGAGCAGTTCTTC.

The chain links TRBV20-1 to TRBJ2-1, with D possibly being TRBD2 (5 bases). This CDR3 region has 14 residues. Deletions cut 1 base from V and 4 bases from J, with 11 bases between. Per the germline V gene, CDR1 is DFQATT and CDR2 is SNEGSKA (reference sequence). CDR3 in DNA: TGCAGTGCTAGAGTGGGAGACGCGTACAATGAGCAGTTCTTC. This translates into CSARVGDAYNEQFF.

The CDR3 is CASSSETAYTEAFF. The CDR3 nucleotides read TGTGCCAGCAGCTCCGAGACAGCCTACACTGAAGCTTTCTTT. The chain links TRBV9 to TRBJ1-1, with D tentatively TRBD1 (5 bases). Trimming left V 4 bases short and J 3 bases short, with 13 bases between. Germline-derived CDR1 and CDR2 are SGDLS and YYNGEE. The CDR3 spans 14 residues.

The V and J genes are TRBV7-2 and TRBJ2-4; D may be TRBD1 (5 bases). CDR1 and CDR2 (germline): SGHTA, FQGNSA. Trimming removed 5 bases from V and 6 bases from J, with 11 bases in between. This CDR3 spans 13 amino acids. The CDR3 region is CASSVRTRNIQYF. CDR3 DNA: TGTGCCAGCAGCGTCCGGACAAGAAACATTCAGTACTTC.

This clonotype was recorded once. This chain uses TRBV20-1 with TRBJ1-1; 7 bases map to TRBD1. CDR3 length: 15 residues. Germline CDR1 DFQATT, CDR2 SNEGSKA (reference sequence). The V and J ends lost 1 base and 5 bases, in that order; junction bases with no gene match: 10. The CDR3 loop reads CSARAVRGRGTEAFF. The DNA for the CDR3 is TGCAGTGCTAGAGCGGTTAGGGGGCGTGGGACTGAAGCTTTCTTT.

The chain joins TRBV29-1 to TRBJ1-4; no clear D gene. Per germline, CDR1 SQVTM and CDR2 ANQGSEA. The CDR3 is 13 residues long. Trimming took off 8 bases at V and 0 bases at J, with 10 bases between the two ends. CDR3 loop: CSCNTATNEKLFF. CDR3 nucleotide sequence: TGCAGCTGTAACACAGCAACTAATGAAAAACTGTTTTTT. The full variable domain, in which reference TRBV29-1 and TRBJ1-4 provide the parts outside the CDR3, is SAVISQKPSRDICQRGTSLTIQCQVDSQVTMMFWYRQQPGQSLTLIATANQGSEATYESGFVIDKFPISRPNLTFSTLTVSNMSPEDSSIYLCSCNTATNEKLFFGSGTQLSVL.

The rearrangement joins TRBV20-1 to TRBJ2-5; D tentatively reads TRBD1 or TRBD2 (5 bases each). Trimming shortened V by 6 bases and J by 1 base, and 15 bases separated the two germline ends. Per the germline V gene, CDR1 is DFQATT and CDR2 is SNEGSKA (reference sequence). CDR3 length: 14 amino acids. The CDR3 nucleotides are TGCAGTGCAGACCGGGACGGAGTCCAAGAGACCCAGTACTTC. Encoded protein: CSADRDGVQETQYF.

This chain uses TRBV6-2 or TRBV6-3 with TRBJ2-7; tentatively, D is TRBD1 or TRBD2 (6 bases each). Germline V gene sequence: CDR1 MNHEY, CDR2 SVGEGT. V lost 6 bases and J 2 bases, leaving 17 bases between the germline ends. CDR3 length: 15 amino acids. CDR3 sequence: CASSSGAGRTYEQYF. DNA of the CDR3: TGTGCCAGCAGCTCAGGGGCGGGACGAACCTACGAGCAGTACTTC.

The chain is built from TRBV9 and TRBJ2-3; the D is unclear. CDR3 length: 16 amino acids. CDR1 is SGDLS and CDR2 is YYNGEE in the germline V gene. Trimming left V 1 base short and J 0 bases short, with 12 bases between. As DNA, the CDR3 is TGTGCCAGCAGCGTAACGGGCAGCACTAGCACAGATACGCAGTATTTT. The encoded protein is CASSVTGSTSTDTQYF.

The CDR3: CSVVLGSGNTIYF. The CDR3 DNA sequence: TGCAGCGTAGTCTTGGGATCTGGAAACACCATATATTTT. This chain joins TRBV29-1 and TRBJ1-3; no reliable D call. This CDR3 region has 13 residues. V gave up 6 bases and J gave up 1 base, with 10 bases separating them. Per germline, CDR1 SQVTM and CDR2 ANQGSEA.

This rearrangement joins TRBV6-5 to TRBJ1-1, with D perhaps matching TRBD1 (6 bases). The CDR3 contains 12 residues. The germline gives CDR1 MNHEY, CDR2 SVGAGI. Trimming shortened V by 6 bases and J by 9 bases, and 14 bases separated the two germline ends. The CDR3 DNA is TGTGCCAGCAGAGAGGTCCAGGGGAAAGCTTTCTTT. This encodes CASREVQGKAFF.

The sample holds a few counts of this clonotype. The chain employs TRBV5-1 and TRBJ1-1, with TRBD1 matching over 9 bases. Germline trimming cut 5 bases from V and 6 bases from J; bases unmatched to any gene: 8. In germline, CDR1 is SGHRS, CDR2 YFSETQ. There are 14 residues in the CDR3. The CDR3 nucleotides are TGCGCCAGCAGTTCGGGGGGACAGGGAGCTGAAGCTTTCTTT. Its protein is CASSSGGQGAEAFF.

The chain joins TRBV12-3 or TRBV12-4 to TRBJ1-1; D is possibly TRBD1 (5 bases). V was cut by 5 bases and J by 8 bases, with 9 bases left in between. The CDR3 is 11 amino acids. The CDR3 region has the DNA TGTGCCAGCAGTACAGGACGGGAAGCTTTCTTT. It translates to CASSTGREAFF.

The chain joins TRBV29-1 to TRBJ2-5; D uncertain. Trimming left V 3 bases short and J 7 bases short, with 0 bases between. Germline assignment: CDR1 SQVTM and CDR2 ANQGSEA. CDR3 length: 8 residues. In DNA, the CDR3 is TGCAGCGTTGAGACCCAGTACTTC. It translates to CSVETQYF. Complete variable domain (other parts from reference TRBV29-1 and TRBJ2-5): SAVISQKPSRDICQRGTSLTIQCQVDSQVTMMFWYRQQPGQSLTLIATANQGSEATYESGFVIDKFPISRPNLTFSTLTVSNMSPEDSSIYLCSVETQYFGPGTRLLVL.